This TCR beta chain came from a study of chemoradiotherapy in HPV16-positive cancers. Study observations and caveats: The functional HPV-specific definition rests on just two HPV16-positive patients.

This clone has a single count. Its specificity is not known. The CDR3 runs to 15 residues. Trimming shortened V by 0 bases and J by 3 bases, and 13 bases separated the two germline ends. The germline V gene encodes CDR1 SGDLS and CDR2 YYNGEE. Repertoires were sampled repeatedly during chemoradiotherapy. The table came from immunoSEQ multiplex PCR; TCRdb's copy has only in-frame clones and leaves some out. Of 5,000 to 8,000 clones in the sample, around 83% were seen once. The source material was tumor tissue, sampled from a patient who underwent chemoradiotherapy. The chain is built from TRBV9 and TRBJ2-7, with D maybe TRBD1 (7 bases). The clonotype was recovered from a human donor with HPV-associated anogenital cancer. For the CDR3, the DNA is TGTGCCAGCAGCGTAGTGGGGGGACAGCTCTACGAGCAGTACTTC. It specifies CASSVVGGQLYEQYF.